Detailed here is one TCR beta chain. These data originate in a study of blood T cell repertoires in COVID-19. Looking at the study overall: Material from acute and convalescent COVID-19 was sourced from the United States, Italy and Spain. The cDNA or gDNA used as material had been derived from T cells, B-cell-depleted T cells, or PBMCs.

Method: immunoSEQ multiplex PCR; TCRdb's copy keeps in-frame clones and lacks some. This sample has some 80,000 clones, with more than 60% found just once. Germline-derived CDR1 and CDR2 are KGHSH and LQKENI. The V segment lost 4 bases and the J segment 10 bases; nucleotides outside the gene matches: 11. This CDR3 spans 14 amino acids. The chain employs TRBV18 and TRBJ1-2, with 8 bases matching TRBD1. The sequenced sample was peripheral blood. This receptor was identified in a woman at least 80 years old with active or convalescent COVID-19. The CDR3 here is CASSLTGGQEFYTF. The CDR3 coding sequence is TGTGCCAGCTCACTTACAGGGGGGCAAGAGTTCTACACCTTC.